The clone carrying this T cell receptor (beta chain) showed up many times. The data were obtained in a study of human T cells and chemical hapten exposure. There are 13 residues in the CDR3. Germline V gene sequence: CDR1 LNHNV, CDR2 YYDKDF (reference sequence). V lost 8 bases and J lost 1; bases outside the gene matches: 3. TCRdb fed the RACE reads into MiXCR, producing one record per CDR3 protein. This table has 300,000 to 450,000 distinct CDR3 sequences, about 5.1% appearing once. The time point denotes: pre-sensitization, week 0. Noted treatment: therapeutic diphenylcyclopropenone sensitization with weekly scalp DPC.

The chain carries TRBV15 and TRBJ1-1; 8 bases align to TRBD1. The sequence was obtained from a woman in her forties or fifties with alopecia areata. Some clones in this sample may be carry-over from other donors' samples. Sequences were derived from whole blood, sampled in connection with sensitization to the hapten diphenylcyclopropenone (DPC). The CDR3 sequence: CATATGGNTEAFF. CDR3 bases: TGTGCCACCGCAACAGGGGGGAACACTGAAGCTTTCTTT. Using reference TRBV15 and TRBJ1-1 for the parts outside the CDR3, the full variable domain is DAMVIQNPRYQVTQFGKPVTLSCSQTLNHNVMYWYQQKSSQAPKLLFHYYDKDFNNEADTPDNFQSRRPNTSFCFLDIRSPGLGDTAMYLCATATGGNTEAFFGQGTRLTVV.